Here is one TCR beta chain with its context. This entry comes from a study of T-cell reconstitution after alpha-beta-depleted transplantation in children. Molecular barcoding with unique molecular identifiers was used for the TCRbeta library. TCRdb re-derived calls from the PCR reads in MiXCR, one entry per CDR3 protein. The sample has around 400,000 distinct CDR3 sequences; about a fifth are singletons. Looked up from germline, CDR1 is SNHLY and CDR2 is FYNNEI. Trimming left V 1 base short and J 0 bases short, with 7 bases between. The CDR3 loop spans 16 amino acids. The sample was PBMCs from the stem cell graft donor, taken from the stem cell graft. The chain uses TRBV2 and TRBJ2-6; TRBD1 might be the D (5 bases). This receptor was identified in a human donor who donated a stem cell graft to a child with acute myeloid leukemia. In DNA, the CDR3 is TGTGCCAGCAGTGAAGACAGGACCTCTGGGGCCAACGTCCTGACTTTC. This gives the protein CASSEDRTSGANVLTF.